One and the same sample provided the 15 T cell receptor beta chains below, sequenced in a study of PD-1 blockade in classical Hodgkin lymphoma (dated by TCRdb to 2020 to 2022). The time point label for this specimen denotes: cycle 4 day 1 (C4D1), after five to seven weeks of nivolumab. Every trial patient had relapsed following autologous stem cell transplantation, and prior brentuximab vedotin exposure was what differed among cohorts A, B and C. CD4+ T cells were purified from thawed PBMCs by magnetic negative selection with a Miltenyi CD4+ T cell isolation kit. The library came from the immunoSEQ multiplex PCR assay. TCRdb took this table from immuneACCESS and kept in-frame rearrangements with V and J called. Such tables lack part of the clones; where checked against another copy, unresolved V genes explain under half of the gap, and the rest is unexplained. This sample comprises tens of thousands of clones, 75% to 90% of them detected only once. Of the sample, over 3% is held by the ten largest clones.

The sequencing here drew on CD4+ T cells from blood, taken before the fourth cycle of nivolumab. The origin of the receptors is a human donor with classical Hodgkin lymphoma.

V usage is TRBV7-3 and J usage is TRBJ2-3; 8 bases fit TRBD1. The CDR3 runs 15 residues. V dropped 2 bases and J dropped 4; count of bases not matched to a gene: 5. Germline assignment: CDR1 SGHTA and CDR2 FQGTGA. Here the CDR3 reads CASSLQGAIADTQYF. The CDR3, as DNA: TGTGCCAGCAGCTTACAGGGGGCGATCGCAGATACGCAGTATTTT.

This clone was picked up a small number of times. The rearrangement uses TRBV5-3 and TRBJ1-5, with D maybe TRBD1 (5 bases). TRBV5-3 is known as an ORF, though its function is uncertain. Trimming pared 4 bases from V and 0 bases from J, leaving 11 bases between. This CDR3 comprises 15 residues. The CDR3 DNA reads as TGTGCCAGAAGCCCTCGTGGGGGTAGCAATCAGCCCCAGCATTTT. Translated: CARSPRGGSNQPQHF.

This chain uses TRBV28 with TRBJ2-7; 8 nucleotides match TRBD1. V gave up 5 bases and J gave up 2 bases; unmatched junction bases: 5. The CDR3 runs to 14 residues. Germline CDR1 reads MDHEN; CDR2 reads SYDVKM. The CDR3 protein is CASSPGDRPYEQYF. CDR3 bases: TGTGCCAGCAGTCCAGGGGACAGGCCCTACGAGCAGTACTTC. Based on the CDR3 plus reference TRBV28 and TRBJ2-7, the full variable domain is DVKVTQSSRYLVKRTGEKVFLECVQDMDHENMFWYRQDPGLGLRLIYFSYDVKMKEKGDIPEGYSVSREKKERFSLILESASTNQTSMYLCASSPGDRPYEQYFGPGTRLTVT.

The chain couples TRBV7-3 to TRBJ2-3; D gene ambiguous. This CDR3 has 13 residues. V lost 4 bases to trimming and J lost 4 bases, with 9 bases between them. Germline V gene data show CDR1 as SGHTA and CDR2 as FQGTGA. CDR3 loop: CASSSNLADTQYF. The CDR3 DNA reads TGTGCCAGCAGCTCCAACTTGGCAGATACGCAGTATTTT.

CDR3 nucleotide sequence: TGTGCCAGCAGTGTAGGCGGGTTATTGGGACAAACGACCAAAAACATTCAGTACTTC. It yields the protein CASSVGGLLGQTTKNIQYF. This rearrangement joins TRBV6-1 to TRBJ2-4, with D perhaps TRBD1 (6 bases). The germline V gene encodes CDR1 MNHNS and CDR2 SASEGT. V was shortened by 4 bases and J by 2 bases, with 24 bases between the two germline ends. This CDR3 spans 19 amino acids.

The DNA for the CDR3 is TGCGCCAGCAGCCCGACGGTTACTGGAAACACCATATATTTT. This encodes CASSPTVTGNTIYF. V gene TRBV5-1 combines with J gene TRBJ1-3; no reliable D call. This CDR3 is built from 14 residues. Per germline, CDR1 SGHRS and CDR2 YFSETQ. V shed 4 bases and J shed 2 bases, with 10 bases lying between them.

This clone was picked up a small number of times. The gene calls are TRBV15 and TRBJ2-7; a weak D match, TRBD1 (5 bases). Germline assignment: CDR1 LNHNV and CDR2 YYDKDF (reference sequence). The ends were cut back, 7 bases at V and 0 bases at J, with 10 bases in the middle. The CDR3 has 13 amino acids. CDR3: CATTAGSSYEQYF. In DNA, the CDR3 is TGTGCCACCACGGCAGGGTCCTCCTACGAGCAGTACTTC.

V gene TRBV11-3 combines with J gene TRBJ2-3, with D perhaps TRBD1 or TRBD2 (6 bases each). From germline, CDR1 is SGHNT and CDR2 YENEEA. V was shortened by 1 base and J by 6 bases, with 11 bases between the two germline ends. The CDR3 length is 14 residues. The CDR3 reads CASSLAGDTDTQYF. Here the CDR3 DNA reads TGTGCCAGCAGCTTAGCGGGGGACACGGATACGCAGTATTTT.

The chain employs TRBV6-5 and TRBJ2-7, with D unclear. Germline CDR1 MNHEY, CDR2 SVGAGI. V lost 2 bases to trimming and J lost 7 bases, with 6 bases between them. The CDR3 runs to 11 residues. In nucleotides, the CDR3 is TGTGCCAGCAGTTACAGAACAGAGCAGTACTTC. This codes for CASSYRTEQYF.

The rearrangement joins TRBV28 to TRBJ1-1; 7 bases are a match to TRBD1. Germline trimming cut 0 bases from V and 4 bases from J; bases unmatched to any gene: 2. The CDR3 covers 14 residues. CDR1 MDHEN and CDR2 SYDVKM come from the germline V gene. The CDR3 here is CASSLWTGTTEAFF. The CDR3 region has the DNA TGTGCCAGCAGTTTATGGACAGGGACCACTGAAGCTTTCTTT. Full variable domain (rest looked up from reference TRBV28 and TRBJ1-1): DVKVTQSSRYLVKRTGEKVFLECVQDMDHENMFWYRQDPGLGLRLIYFSYDVKMKEKGDIPEGYSVSREKKERFSLILESASTNQTSMYLCASSLWTGTTEAFFGQGTRLTVV.

The chain employs TRBV7-2 and TRBJ2-5; D is unresolved. From germline, CDR1 is SGHTA and CDR2 FQGNSA. The CDR3 length is 15 residues. Trimming stripped 1 base from V and 5 bases from J, with 14 bases between. The CDR3 reads CASSLGPLGGETQYF. The CDR3 DNA reads as TGTGCCAGCAGCTTAGGTCCGTTGGGTGGCGAGACCCAGTACTTC.

This clone was seen only a few times. The genes are TRBV7-6 and TRBJ1-5, with 9 bases lining up with TRBD1. This CDR3 is built from 20 residues. CDR1 is SGHVS, CDR2 FNYEAQ, per germline. V lost 0 bases to trimming and J lost 0 bases; unmatched junction nucleotides: 12. The CDR3 DNA follows: TGTGCCAGCAGCTTAGCGCTTGGGGACAGGGACTTTTATAGCAATCAGCCCCAGCATTTT. It codes for CASSLALGDRDFYSNQPQHF.

A few counts support this clone. The chain carries TRBV7-9 and TRBJ1-2; the D gene is possibly TRBD1 (5 bases). V was shortened by 3 bases and J by 8 bases, with 10 bases between the two germline ends. The CDR3 is made up of 12 amino acids. Germline CDR1 reads SEHNR; CDR2 reads FQNEAQ (reference sequence). Here the CDR3 reads CASSFGAWGYTF. The CDR3 DNA reads TGTGCCAGCAGCTTCGGGGCTTGGGGCTACACCTTC.

The CDR3 coding sequence is TGTGCCAGCAGCTTAATTGGCGGGTACAATGAGCAGTTCTTC. Encoded protein: CASSLIGGYNEQFF. J is TRBJ2-1 and V is TRBV7-2; a weak D match, TRBD2 (5 bases). Germline V gives CDR1 SGHTA, CDR2 FQGNSA. The CDR3 totals 14 residues. Trimming removed 2 bases from V and 4 bases from J, with 9 bases in between.

Of note for this clone: The sample carries other DNA sequences with the same CDR3. The rearrangement links TRBV7-2 to TRBJ2-7, with D perhaps matching TRBD1 (5 bases). Germline CDR1 reads SGHTA; CDR2 reads FQGNSA. The CDR3 runs 14 residues. V lost 1 base to trimming and J lost 1 base, with 8 bases between them. In DNA form, the CDR3 reads TGTGCCAGCAGCTTAGGCAGACAGTCCTACGAGCAGTACTTC. This gives the protein CASSLGRQSYEQYF.